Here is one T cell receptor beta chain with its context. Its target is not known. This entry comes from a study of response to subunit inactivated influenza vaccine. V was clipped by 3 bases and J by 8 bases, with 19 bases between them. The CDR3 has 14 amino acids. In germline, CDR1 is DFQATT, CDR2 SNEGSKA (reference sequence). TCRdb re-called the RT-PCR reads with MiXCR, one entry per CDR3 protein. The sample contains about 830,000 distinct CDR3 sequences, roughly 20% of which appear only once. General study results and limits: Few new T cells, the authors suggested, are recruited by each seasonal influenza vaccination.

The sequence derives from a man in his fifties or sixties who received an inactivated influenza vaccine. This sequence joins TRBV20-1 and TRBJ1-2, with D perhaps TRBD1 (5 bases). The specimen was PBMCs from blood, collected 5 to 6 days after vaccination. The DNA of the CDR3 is TGCAGTGCTAGCCCTAAGGGGACTGGTGAGGGCTACACCTTC. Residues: CSASPKGTGEGYTF.